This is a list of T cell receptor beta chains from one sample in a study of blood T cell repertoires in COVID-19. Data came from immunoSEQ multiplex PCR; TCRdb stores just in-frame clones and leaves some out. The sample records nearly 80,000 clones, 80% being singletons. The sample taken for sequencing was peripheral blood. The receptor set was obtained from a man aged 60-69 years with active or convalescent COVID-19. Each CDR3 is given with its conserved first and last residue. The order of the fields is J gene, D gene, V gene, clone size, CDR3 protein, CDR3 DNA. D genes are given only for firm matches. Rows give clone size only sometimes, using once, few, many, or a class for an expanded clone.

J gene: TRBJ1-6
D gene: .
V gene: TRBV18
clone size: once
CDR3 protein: CASSPTRVGLSSYNSPLHF
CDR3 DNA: TGTGCCAGCTCACCAACGAGGGTAGGGCTGAGCTCCTATAATTCACCCCTCCACTTT

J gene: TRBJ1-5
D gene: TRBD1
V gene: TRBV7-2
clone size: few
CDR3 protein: CASSSQGAQPQHF
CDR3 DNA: TGTGCCAGCAGCTCACAGGGGGCTCAGCCCCAGCATTTT

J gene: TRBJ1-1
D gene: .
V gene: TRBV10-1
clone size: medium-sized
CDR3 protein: CASRAPGDEAFF
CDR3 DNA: TGCGCCAGCAGGGCCCCCGGGGATGAAGCTTTCTTT

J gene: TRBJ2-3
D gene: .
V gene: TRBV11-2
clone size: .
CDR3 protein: CASTRQLTSTDTQYF
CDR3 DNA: TGTGCCAGCACTCGACAGTTGACTAGCACAGATACGCAGTATTTT

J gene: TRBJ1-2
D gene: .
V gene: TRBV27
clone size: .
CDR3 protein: CASRRTGRDGYTF
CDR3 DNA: TGTGCCAGCAGACGTACAGGGCGCGATGGCTACACCTTC

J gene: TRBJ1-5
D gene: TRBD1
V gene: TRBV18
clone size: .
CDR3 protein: CASSARQGGSNQPQHF
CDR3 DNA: TGTGCCAGCTCCGCCCGACAGGGGGGAAGCAATCAGCCCCAGCATTTT

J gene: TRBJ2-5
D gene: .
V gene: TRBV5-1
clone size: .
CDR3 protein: CASSLSEIETQYF
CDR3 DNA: TGCGCCAGCAGCTTGAGTGAGATAGAGACCCAGTACTTC

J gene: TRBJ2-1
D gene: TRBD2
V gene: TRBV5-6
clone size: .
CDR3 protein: CASSLGERGTRYNEQFF
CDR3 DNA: TGTGCCAGCAGCTTGGGGGAGCGGGGGACTCGCTACAATGAGCAGTTCTTC

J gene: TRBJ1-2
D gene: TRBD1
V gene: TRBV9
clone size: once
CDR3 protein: CASSVSGTGANYGYTF
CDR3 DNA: TGTGCCAGCAGCGTGTCCGGGACAGGGGCTAACTATGGCTACACCTTC

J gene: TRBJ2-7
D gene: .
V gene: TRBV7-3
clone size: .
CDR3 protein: CASSRDSGVEQYF
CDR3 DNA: TGTGCCAGCAGTCGGGACTCAGGTGTCGAGCAGTACTTC

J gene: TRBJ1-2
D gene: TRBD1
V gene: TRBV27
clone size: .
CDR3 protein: CASSLLATGEFGYTF
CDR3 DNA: TGTGCCAGCAGTTTACTCGCGACAGGGGAGTTTGGCTACACCTTC

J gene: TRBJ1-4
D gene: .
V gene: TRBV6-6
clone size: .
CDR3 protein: CASRLMEGFLEKLFF
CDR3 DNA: TGTGCCAGCAGACTAATGGAGGGGTTTTTGGAAAAACTGTTTTTT

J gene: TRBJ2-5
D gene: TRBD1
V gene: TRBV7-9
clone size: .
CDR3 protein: CASSLGQAMDKTQYF
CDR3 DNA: TGTGCCAGCAGCCTGGGACAGGCGATGGACAAGACCCAGTACTTC

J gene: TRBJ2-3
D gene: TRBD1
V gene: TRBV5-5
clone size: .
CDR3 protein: CASSPTPTDRGVGVAQYF
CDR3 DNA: TGTGCCAGCAGCCCCACTCCTACAGACAGGGGGGTGGGCGTTGCGCAGTATTTT

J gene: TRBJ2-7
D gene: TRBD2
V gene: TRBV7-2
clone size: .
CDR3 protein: CASSSNLGLAGISSYEQYF
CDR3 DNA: TGTGCCAGCAGCTCCAACTTAGGGCTAGCGGGTATCTCTTCCTACGAGCAGTACTTC

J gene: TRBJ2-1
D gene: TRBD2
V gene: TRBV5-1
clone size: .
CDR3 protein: CASSATSGHNEQFF
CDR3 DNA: TGCGCCAGCAGCGCTACTAGCGGCCACAATGAGCAGTTCTTC

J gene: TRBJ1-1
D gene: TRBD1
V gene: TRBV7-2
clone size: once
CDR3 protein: CASSPEGARDTEAFF
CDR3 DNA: TGTGCCAGCAGCCCAGAGGGGGCGCGGGACACTGAAGCTTTCTTT

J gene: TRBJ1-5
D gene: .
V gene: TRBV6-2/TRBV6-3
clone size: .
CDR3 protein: CASSYGQPNQPQHF
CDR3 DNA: TGTGCCAGCAGTTATGGGCAGCCCAATCAGCCCCAGCATTTT

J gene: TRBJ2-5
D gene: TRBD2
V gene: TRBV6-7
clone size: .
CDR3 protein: CASRTSGGIPGETQYF
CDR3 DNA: TGTGCCAGCAGGACTAGCGGGGGAATACCAGGGGAGACCCAGTACTTC

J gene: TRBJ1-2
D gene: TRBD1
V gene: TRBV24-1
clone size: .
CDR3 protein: CATSDTRDRGRNGYTF
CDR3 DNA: TGTGCCACCAGTGACACTAGGGACAGGGGGCGCAATGGCTACACCTTC

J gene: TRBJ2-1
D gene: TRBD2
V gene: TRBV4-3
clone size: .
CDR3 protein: CASSLSAGGVLNEQFF
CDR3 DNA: TGCGCCAGCAGCCTTTCGGCCGGGGGGGTTCTCAATGAGCAGTTCTTC

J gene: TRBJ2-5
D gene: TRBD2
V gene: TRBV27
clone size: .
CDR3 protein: CASSYSSGGAPETQYF
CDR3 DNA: TGTGCCAGCAGTTATTCTAGCGGGGGGGCCCCAGAGACCCAGTACTTC

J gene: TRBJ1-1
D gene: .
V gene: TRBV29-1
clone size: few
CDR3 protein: CSAAEGDGTEAFF
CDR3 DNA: TGCAGCGCTGCCGAGGGGGATGGGACTGAAGCTTTCTTT

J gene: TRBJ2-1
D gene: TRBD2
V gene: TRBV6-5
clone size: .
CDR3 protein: CASSGTSGGANEQFF
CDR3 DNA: TGTGCCAGCAGCGGGACTAGCGGGGGGGCAAATGAGCAGTTCTTC